These T cell receptor beta chains were read from a single sample in a study of cytomegalovirus exposure and HLA in healthy donors. Profiling relied on immunoSEQ multiplex PCR, and the TCRdb table lists in-frame clones only, not all of them. Of some 120,000 clones listed, roughly a tenth are singletons. The sequenced sample was PBMCs. The receptors originated from a man in his thirties or forties in good health and CMV-seronegative. CDR3s include the opening cysteine and the closing phenylalanine or tryptophan. D genes are given only for firm matches. Not every row has a clone size; where given, it reads once, few, many or a size class.

d_gene,abundance,j_gene,len,v_gene,CDR3nt,CDR3aa
-,-,TRBJ1-4,14,TRBV6-5,TGTGCCAGCAGTTACGTTAATAGCGTTGAAAAACTGTTTTTT,CASSYVNSVEKLFF
-,-,TRBJ2-5,14,TRBV18,TGTGCCAGCTCACCGGCAGGGGACCAAGAGACCCAGTACTTC,CASSPAGDQETQYF
-,few,TRBJ2-7,13,TRBV7-9,TGTGCCAGCAGCGGACGGACTTTATACGAGCAGTACTTC,CASSGRTLYEQYF
TRBD1,few,TRBJ1-5,13,TRBV2,TGTGCCAGCAGGGACAGGGGGAATCAGCCCCAGCATTTT,CASRDRGNQPQHF
-,few,TRBJ1-5,15,TRBV21-1,TGTGCCAGCAGCAAAGCTTTTTATAGCAATCAGCCCCAGCATTTT,CASSKAFYSNQPQHF
-,few,TRBJ2-3,11,TRBV20-1,TGCAGTGCCCCGTCCCGGGATACGCAGTATTTT,CSAPSRDTQYF
TRBD1,few,TRBJ2-7,15,TRBV28,TGTGCCAGCAGTTCGATGGGACAGGGGAACTACGAGCAGTACTTC,CASSSMGQGNYEQYF
-,few,TRBJ1-6,16,TRBV6-1,TGTGCCAGCAGTGAAACCCGCGGAGGACGTAATTCACCCCTCCACTTT,CASSETRGGRNSPLHF
TRBD1,-,TRBJ2-2,16,TRBV14,TGTGCCAGCAGCCCCCACAGGGGGCGGATTAACGGGGAGCTGTTTTTT,CASSPHRGRINGELFF
TRBD1,-,TRBJ2-7,15,TRBV28,TGTGCCAGCAGCTTCAGGGGGACAGCCTACTACGAGCAGTACTTC,CASSFRGTAYYEQYF
TRBD2,-,TRBJ2-7,14,TRBV5-1,TGCGCCAGCAGCGGGGAGGGGAACGAGGGCGAGCAGTACTTC,CASSGEGNEGEQYF
-,-,TRBJ2-2,13,TRBV4-2,TGTGCCAGCAGCCGAGGGCGCACCGGGGAGCTGTTTTTT,CASSRGRTGELFF
-,-,TRBJ1-5,13,TRBV19,TGTGCCAGTAGTGCGACAGCTCCTCAGCCCCAGCATTTT,CASSATAPQPQHF
-,few,TRBJ1-2,16,TRBV18,TGTGCCAGCTCACCACCAGGGGTGATGGCTAACTATGGCTACACCTTC,CASSPPGVMANYGYTF
TRBD2,-,TRBJ2-2,17,TRBV4-1,TGCGCCAGCAGCCAAGTAGCGGGAGCGGTGGGCACCGGGGAGCTGTTTTTT,CASSQVAGAVGTGELFF
TRBD2,few,TRBJ2-2,18,TRBV5-5,TGTGCCAGCAGCTTCAAGAGAGAAGCGGGGGGCCGCACCGGGGAGCTGTTTTTT,CASSFKREAGGRTGELFF
TRBD1,-,TRBJ2-2,14,TRBV10-3,TGTGCCATCAGGGGGACAGGGGACACCGGGGAGCTGTTTTTT,CAIRGTGDTGELFF
TRBD2,few,TRBJ2-2,14,TRBV2,TGTGCCAGCAGGACTAGCGTAAACACCGGGGAGCTGTTTTTT,CASRTSVNTGELFF
-,-,TRBJ2-7,15,TRBV4-3,TGCGCCAGCAGCCAAGATATGGCACAGCCATACGAGAAGTACTTT,CASSQDMAQPYEKYF
TRBD1,-,TRBJ1-2,15,TRBV9,TGTGCCAGCAGCGTAGGGGACAGGGCTTACTATGGCTACACCTTC,CASSVGDRAYYGYTF
TRBD1,few,TRBJ1-3,17,TRBV30,TGTGCCTGGAGTGGCCAGGGGGCTCAATACTCTGGAAACACCATATATTTT,CAWSGQGAQYSGNTIYF
TRBD1,-,TRBJ2-3,16,TRBV25-1,TGTGCCAGCAGTGGATCCGGGACAGGGGTGACAGATACGCAGTATTTT,CASSGSGTGVTDTQYF
-,-,TRBJ1-5,16,TRBV15,TGTGCCACCAGCAGAGATACAGGGACTAGCAATCAGCCCCAGCATTTT,CATSRDTGTSNQPQHF
TRBD2,few,TRBJ2-3,13,TRBV29-1,TGCAGCGTCCGAGCGGGAGTTTTGGATACGCAGTATTTT,CSVRAGVLDTQYF
-,-,TRBJ2-5,14,TRBV7-2,TGTGCCAGCAGCTCATCCGGGACTTGGGAGACCCAGTACTTC,CASSSSGTWETQYF